This T cell receptor (beta chain) stems from a study of blood T cell repertoires in COVID-19. Study-wide background: The origin of the acute and convalescent COVID-19 samples was the United States, Italy and Spain. Nucleic acid was either cDNA or gDNA, and it came from T cells, B-cell-depleted T cells, or PBMCs.

How the authors handled the data: Amplification from reference gene primers served as the basis for estimated nucleated cell counts. Profiled with immunoSEQ multiplex PCR; TCRdb holds only in-frame clones, not every one. V and J calls and clone size are as listed in that table; D and trimming were resolved from the DNA. The data contain some 100,000 clones, roughly 86% of them singletons. V was shortened by 3 bases and J by 4 bases, with 12 bases between the two germline ends. In germline, CDR1 is MNHNS, CDR2 SASEGT. The CDR3 consists of 14 residues. Sequences were obtained from peripheral blood. The chain carries TRBV6-1 and TRBJ1-2; a weak D match, TRBD1 (6 bases). The receptor's source is a human donor in a cohort sampled during active COVID-19. As DNA, the CDR3 is TGTGCCAGCAGTGAGCAAACAGGGTTCTATGGCTACACCTTC. Its translation is CASSEQTGFYGYTF.